This T cell receptor beta chain was captured by sequencing in a study of tumor-infiltrating lymphocytes in primary liver carcinoma. Study as a whole: Patients underwent surgical resection for primary liver carcinoma. Staging placed the tumors at T1-T3 N0M0, and they measured roughly 4 to 10 cm across.

CDR1 and CDR2 (germline): SGHNT, YYREEE (reference sequence). There are 15 residues in the CDR3. V was pared by 3 bases and J by 2 bases, with 12 bases between. Starting material of 400 to 600 ng total RNA yielded TCR beta cDNA via a constant-region primer. Modified slightly, ARM-PCR produced TCR beta libraries over three nested multiplex PCR rounds. Running 9 to 11 cycles apiece, the first two PCR rounds relied on TRBV1-TRBV30 forward primers together with a C-beta reverse primer. Each CDR3 protein gets one entry after TCRdb re-called the multiplex PCR reads with MiXCR. The table has about 200,000 distinct CDR3 sequences, roughly 61% seen once. The table lists this clonotype with a few counts. Unsorted whole blood supplied the blood RNA, and germline DNA was isolated too.

The receptor's source is a woman in her sixties with primary liver carcinoma and hepatitis B virus infection. The specimen sequenced was peripheral blood. The gene calls are TRBV5-4 and TRBJ2-1, with D possibly called TRBD1 or TRBD2 (6 bases each). The CDR3 spells CASSSGDLTYNEQFF. The CDR3 DNA is TGTGCCAGCAGCTCAGGGGACTTGACCTACAATGAGCAGTTCTTC.